These 13 T cell receptor beta chains originate from one sample sequenced in a study of read filtering for tumor transcriptome and immune sequencing. The library was built from about 400 ng RNA with molecular barcoded adaptors for alpha/delta and beta/gamma chains. TCRdb used MiXCR to reprocess the reads, holding one entry per CDR3 protein. Counted here are some 22,000 distinct CDR3 sequences, 12% to 15% occurring once; the ten biggest clones make up around 66%. Sequencing was performed on a population of CD138-negative cells sorted from bone marrow. All receptors derive from a donor aged 40 or older with multiple myeloma.

This clonotype was seen at least ten times. This sequence joins TRBV28 and TRBJ1-2; D gene uncertain. The CDR3 runs to 15 residues. Deletions cut 4 bases from V and 3 bases from J, with 15 bases between. Germline CDR1 reads MDHEN; CDR2 reads SYDVKM. The CDR3 sequence: CASSSGSLDDYGYTF. CDR3 sequence (DNA): TGTGCCAGCAGTTCGGGATCCTTAGACGACTATGGCTACACCTTC.

This clonotype was observed many times. The chain has TRBV5-1 and TRBJ1-4; 11 bases fit TRBD1. The V gene end was trimmed by 4 bases and the J gene end by 0 bases; junction bases not matched to a gene: 8. From germline, CDR1 is SGHRS and CDR2 YFSETQ. The CDR3 has 18 residues. Written as DNA, the CDR3 is TGCGCCAGCAGCGGAGGACAGGGGGCGGAGGCAACTAATGAAAAACTGTTTTTT. It specifies CASSGGQGAEATNEKLFF.

The table lists this clonotype with a few counts. The chain has TRBV4-1 and TRBJ2-1, with D hard to call. Per the germline V gene, CDR1 is MGHRA and CDR2 is YSYEKL. Trimming left V 1 base short and J 2 bases short, with 9 bases between. This CDR3 spans 15 amino acids. In DNA form, the CDR3 reads TGCGCCAGCAGCCAAGTCAAGGATCCCTACAATGAGCAGTTCTTC. It translates to CASSQVKDPYNEQFF.

This clonotype was seen ten or more times. The chain couples TRBV29-1 to TRBJ1-1; TRBD1 might be the D (6 bases). The ends were cut back, 2 bases at V and 3 bases at J, with 13 bases in the middle. This CDR3 spans 14 amino acids. Germline CDR1 reads SQVTM; CDR2 reads ANQGSEA. The CDR3 DNA reads TGCAGCGTTGAAAGAGGGGGAGGGGACACTGAAGCTTTCTTT. It translates to CSVERGGGDTEAFF.

This clonotype showed up many times. The chain uses TRBV7-9 and TRBJ2-3; TRBD1 matches 8 bases. Germline values: CDR1 SEHNR, CDR2 FQNEAQ (reference sequence). J was trimmed by 5 bases and V by 5 bases; bases with no gene match: 6. CDR3 length equals 14 residues. The CDR3 here is CASSLDRVEDTQYF. For the CDR3, the DNA is TGTGCCAGCAGCCTGGACAGGGTTGAAGATACGCAGTATTTT.

This clonotype was counted ten times or more. The rearrangement joins TRBV3-1 to TRBJ2-1, with 7 bases matching TRBD1. With 8 bases clipped from V and 7 bases from J, the junction kept 5 bases outside the gene matches. This CDR3 comprises 12 residues. Germline V lookup: CDR1 LGHDT, CDR2 YNNKEL (reference sequence). In DNA, the CDR3 is TGTGCCAGCGATAGGGGGCGGAATGAGCAGTTCTTC. Its translation is CASDRGRNEQFF.

This clonotype has a count of ten or more. V and J are TRBV5-6 and TRBJ1-1; 12 bases agree with TRBD1. V lost 4 bases, J lost 4 bases, and 8 bases stayed unmatched. Germline V gene lookup returns CDR1 SGHDT and CDR2 YYEEEE. This CDR3 is 16 amino acids long. The CDR3 region has the DNA TGTGCCAGCAGCGTCCGGGACAGGGGGCAGAGCACTGAAGCTTTCTTT. Its protein product is CASSVRDRGQSTEAFF.

This clonotype was seen ten or more times. The chain joins TRBV20-1 to TRBJ2-3; D may correspond to TRBD1 or TRBD2 (5 bases each). CDR3 length: 16 amino acids. Trimming cost V 2 bases and J 2 bases, with 17 bases left between them. Germline values: CDR1 DFQATT, CDR2 SNEGSKA (reference sequence). CDR3 residues: CSARIRGRPPTDTQYF. The CDR3 DNA sequence: TGCAGTGCTAGAATTCGGGGCCGACCTCCCACAGATACGCAGTATTTT.

This chain links TRBV11-3 with TRBJ2-2; D remains unclear. Per germline, CDR1 SGHNT and CDR2 YENEEA. The CDR3 spans 16 residues. With 5 bases removed from V and 0 bases from J, the gap between germline ends came to 13 bases. Here the CDR3 DNA reads TGTGCCAGCAGCCCAGTAGGCGATTCGAACACCGGGGAGCTGTTTTTT. It translates to CASSPVGDSNTGELFF.

This clonotype was detected ten times or more. The chain recombines TRBV14 with TRBJ2-5; no clear D. Germline values: CDR1 SGHDN, CDR2 FVKESK. The CDR3 consists of 14 residues. The V end lost 1 base, the J end lost 0 bases, and 6 bases lay between the germline ends. The CDR3 protein is CASSQVKHQETQYF. The CDR3 DNA follows: TGTGCCAGCAGCCAAGTGAAACACCAAGAGACCCAGTACTTC.

This clonotype was found many times. The germline gene is not matched at one end of the junction; a read error may be the cause. V and J are TRBV29-1 and TRBJ2-1; D is unclear. The CDR3 runs to 13 residues. CDR1 is SQVTM and CDR2 is ANQGSEA in the germline V gene. CDR3: CSVEITTYNELFF. The CDR3 coding sequence is TGCAGCGTTGAAATTACGACCTACAATGAGCTGTTCTTC.

This clonotype has at least ten counts. The gene calls are TRBV20-1 and TRBJ2-7; 8 bases match TRBD2. J lost 0 bases, V lost 6 bases, and 7 bases had no gene match. The CDR3 runs to 14 residues. Germline CDR1 and CDR2: DFQATT and SNEGSKA (reference sequence). For the CDR3, the DNA is TGCAGTGCCGGGGGGGCGGGACCCTCCTACGAGCAGTACTTC. It is translated as CSAGGAGPSYEQYF.

Many counts were recorded for this clonotype. The chain carries TRBV6-5 and TRBJ2-1, with D possibly TRBD2 on 6 matching bases. Per germline, CDR1 MNHEY and CDR2 SVGAGI. V lost 2 bases to trimming and J lost 2 bases, with 10 bases between them. CDR3 length: 15 amino acids. The CDR3 coding sequence is TGTGCCAGCAGTTACGAACCGGGAGCCTACAATGAGCAGTTCTTC. Translated, it gives CASSYEPGAYNEQFF.